The 18 T cell receptor beta chains presented below share a single source sample, sequenced in a study of blood T cell repertoires in COVID-19. Only in-frame clones appear in the TCRdb table, and some are missing; sequencing was by immunoSEQ multiplex PCR. Among fewer than 300,000 clones, roughly 90% were seen once, and the ten largest hold around 1.1%. The specimen was PBMCs or T cells enriched from blood (not recorded which). These receptors were collected from a woman aged 25 to 45 who had recovered from COVID-19.

The chain carries TRBV6-5 and TRBJ1-2, with a weak D call TRBD1 (6 bases). With 6 bases removed from V and 0 bases from J, the gap between germline ends came to 14 bases. This CDR3 is built from 15 residues. The germline CDR1 and CDR2 sequences are MNHEY and SVGAGI. The CDR3 loop reads CASSPLTGANYGYTF. Here the CDR3 DNA reads TGTGCCAGCAGCCCACTGACAGGAGCTAACTATGGCTACACCTTC.

CDR3 protein: CASSSSGAAYNEQFF. In nucleotides, the CDR3 is TGTGCCAGCAGCTCTAGCGGAGCAGCCTACAATGAGCAGTTCTTC. The chain carries TRBV7-3 and TRBJ2-1; 7 bases match TRBD2. The CDR3 spans 15 residues. V was pared by 4 bases and J by 2 bases, with 5 bases of the junction left unmatched. Germline values: CDR1 SGHTA, CDR2 FQGTGA.

V is TRBV4-1 and J is TRBJ2-5; D gene ambiguous. Germline CDR1 and CDR2: MGHRA and YSYEKL. Trimming pared 2 bases from V and 1 base from J, leaving 8 bases between. CDR3 length: 14 residues. The CDR3 protein is CASSQTIVQETQYF. DNA of the CDR3: TGCGCCAGCAGCCAAACCATAGTCCAAGAGACCCAGTACTTC.

This chain links TRBV2 with TRBJ2-7; D is unclear. The CDR3 extends over 13 amino acids. V shed 0 bases and J shed 4 bases, with 7 bases lying between them. Germline V gene sequence: CDR1 SNHLY, CDR2 FYNNEI. CDR3 loop: CASSEARVYEQYF. CDR3 coding DNA: TGTGCCAGCAGTGAAGCGCGAGTGTACGAGCAGTACTTC. Together with reference TRBV2 and TRBJ2-7, the CDR3 gives the full variable domain: EPEVTQTPSHQVTQMGQEVILRCVPISNHLYFYWYRQILGQKVEFLVSFYNNEISEKSEIFDDQFSVERPDGSNFTLKIRSTKLEDSAMYFCASSEARVYEQYFGPGTRLTVT.

The chain recombines TRBV7-9 with TRBJ2-1; 7 bases agree with TRBD2. CDR3 length equals 15 residues. V trimming: 3 bases; J trimming: 6 bases; junction bases outside the gene matches: 8. Germline V CDR1 and CDR2: SEHNR, FQNEAQ (reference sequence). The CDR3 DNA reads TGTGCCAGCAGCTTCTTAGCGGGTTATTCCAATGAGCAGTTCTTC. Amino acids: CASSFLAGYSNEQFF.

The chain has TRBV18 and TRBJ2-3; 8 bases are a match to TRBD2. The CDR3 contains 17 residues. With V trimmed by 2 bases and J by 1 base, 8 bases remained unmatched. Germline CDR1 KGHSH, CDR2 LQKENI. CDR3 DNA: TGTGCCAGCTCACCATTTGAGAAGGGACTAGGCACAGATACGCAGTATTTT. Amino acids: CASSPFEKGLGTDTQYF.

The V call is TRBV29-1, the J call TRBJ1-1; no reliable D call. This CDR3 is built from 14 residues. Germline loops: CDR1 SQVTM, CDR2 ANQGSEA. V dropped 0 bases and J dropped 5 bases, with 13 bases sitting between them. CDR3 protein: CSVEDRGLGTEAFF. Here the CDR3 DNA reads TGCAGCGTTGAAGATCGAGGGTTGGGGACTGAAGCTTTCTTT.

The CDR3 is CASSFRGAGNQPQHF. CDR3 bases: TGTGCCAGCAGTTTCAGGGGTGCTGGCAATCAGCCCCAGCATTTT. The V call is TRBV27, the J call TRBJ1-5, with D perhaps TRBD1 (6 bases). This CDR3 is 15 amino acids long. Between the trimmed V and J ends, which lost 3 bases and 2 bases, there was a span of 11 bases. Germline values: CDR1 MNHEY, CDR2 SMNVEV (reference sequence).

The chain carries TRBV3-1 (or the pseudogene TRBV3-2) and TRBJ1-2, with unresolved D. Germline V gene sequence: CDR1 LGHDT, CDR2 YNNKEL (reference sequence). The CDR3 runs 14 residues. The germline V and J ends were trimmed by 2 bases and 8 bases, with 15 bases remaining between them. This CDR3 reads CASSQSVGQRGYTF. In DNA, the CDR3 is TGTGCCAGCAGCCAATCCGTGGGCCAACGGGGCTACACCTTC.

The rearrangement uses TRBV20-1 and TRBJ2-3; D not certain. CDR3 size: 11 residues. Germline loops: CDR1 DFQATT, CDR2 SNEGSKA (reference sequence). The germline V and J ends were trimmed by 6 bases and 2 bases, with 6 bases remaining between them. The DNA of the CDR3 is TGCAGTGCATTACTCACAGATACGCAGTATTTT. Translating it yields CSALLTDTQYF.

The CDR3 DNA reads as TGTGCCAGCAGCCAAGAAAGCGGGAGGGGATACGAGCAGTACTTC. Amino acids: CASSQESGRGYEQYF. The genes are TRBV3-1 (or the pseudogene TRBV3-2) and TRBJ2-7; TRBD2 matches 10 bases. In germline, CDR1 is LGHDT, CDR2 YNNKEL (reference sequence). V gave up 0 bases and J gave up 4 bases; unmatched junction bases: 3. This CDR3 region has 15 residues.

This clone was counted a single time. The rearrangement links TRBV27 to TRBJ1-2; 7 bases fit TRBD1. The germline V gene encodes CDR1 MNHEY and CDR2 SMNVEV (reference sequence). V lost 10 bases and J lost 0; bases outside the gene matches: 8. The CDR3 consists of 14 residues. The CDR3 DNA reads as TGTGCCACCCGGGACAGCCCCCCTAACTATGGCTACACCTTC. Protein: CATRDSPPNYGYTF.

The V call is TRBV5-6, the J call TRBJ2-7; TRBD1 might be the D (5 bases). There are 13 residues in the CDR3. The germline V gene has CDR1 SGHDT and CDR2 YYEEEE. The V and J ends lost 4 bases and 4 bases respectively, with 12 bases between them. The CDR3 coding sequence is TGTGCCAGCAGCCCAATACAGGATTACGAGCAGTACTTC. Protein sequence: CASSPIQDYEQYF.

With respect to this clone: The same CDR3 also results from other DNA sequences found in this sample. The chain is built from TRBV18 and TRBJ2-5, with D possibly being TRBD1 (5 bases). V lost 0 bases to trimming and J lost 5 bases, with 10 bases between them. Germline CDR1 and CDR2: KGHSH and LQKENI. The CDR3 length is 14 residues. The CDR3, as DNA: TGTGCCAGCTCACCACCGTCTGCAGGGGAGACCCAGTACTTC. Translating it yields CASSPPSAGETQYF.

The chain is built from TRBV11-2 and TRBJ1-5; D is possibly TRBD1 (6 bases). Trimming shortened V by 3 bases and J by 5 bases, and 11 bases separated the two germline ends. Germline-derived CDR1 and CDR2 are SGHAT and FQNNGV. The CDR3 has 14 amino acids. CDR3 sequence reads: CASSLAGVDQPQHF. Here the CDR3 DNA reads TGTGCCAGCAGCTTGGCAGGGGTCGATCAGCCCCAGCATTTT.

The rearrangement links TRBV18 to TRBJ1-1, with TRBD1 matching over 8 bases. The CDR3 is 14 amino acids. Per germline, CDR1 KGHSH and CDR2 LQKENI. V was clipped by 2 bases and J by 7 bases; unmatched bases: 6. CDR3: CASSPVGTGIEAFF. CDR3 in DNA: TGTGCCAGCTCACCAGTTGGGACAGGCATTGAAGCTTTCTTT.

In its sample, this clone was seen once. The chain couples TRBV6-2 or TRBV6-3 to TRBJ1-5; TRBD1 aligns across 8 bases. With V trimmed by 6 bases and J by 7 bases, 14 bases remained unmatched. This CDR3 is built from 16 residues. Per the germline V gene, CDR1 is MNHEY and CDR2 is SVGEGT. CDR3 DNA: TGTGCCAGCAGCCCCTGGACAGGGACGGGCGCGCAGCCCCAGCATTTT. This sequence encodes CASSPWTGTGAQPQHF.

J is TRBJ2-3 and V is TRBV5-4; TRBD2 matches at 8 bases. From germline, CDR1 is SGHNT and CDR2 YYREEE (reference sequence). The CDR3 covers 15 residues. Trimming took 0 bases from V and 4 from J; bases not matched to a gene: 4. The CDR3 sequence: CASSLAGTRADTQYF. The CDR3 region has the DNA TGTGCCAGCAGCTTGGCGGGGACTAGGGCAGATACGCAGTATTTT. Full variable domain (remainder filled in from reference TRBV5-4 and TRBJ2-3): ETGVTQSPTHLIKTRGQQVTLRCSSQSGHNTVSWYQQALGQGPQFIFQYYREEENGRGNFPPRFSGLQFPNYSSELNVNALELDDSALYLCASSLAGTRADTQYFGPGTRLTVL.